These 29 T cell receptor beta chains were all obtained from the same sample, sequenced in a study of CD8 T cells in ankylosing spondylitis. Overall study results and limits: Apparently characteristic of ankylosing spondylitis blood was a TCR beta motif (about 8 highly homologous variants).

Antigens of these TCRs are unknown. Each CDR3 protein is one row after TCRdb ran MiXCR on the 5' RACE reads. This sample has 350,000 to 550,000 distinct CDR3 sequences, with more than 25% found just once. The source material was blood, either unsorted or a sorted T cell fraction (not recorded which). These receptors all stem from a male donor with ankylosing spondylitis.

This clonotype was seen a few times. The J gene is TRBJ1-1, the V gene TRBV3-1; D is unclear. The CDR3 consists of 14 residues. Trimming cost V 5 bases and J 5 bases, with 15 bases left between them. Germline CDR1 and CDR2: LGHDT and YNNKEL (reference sequence). CDR3 coding DNA: TGTGCCAGCAGCTCTTTAGCCGGAGGGACTGAAGCTTTCTTT. Translated: CASSSLAGGTEAFF.

This rearrangement joins TRBV10-1 to TRBJ2-3; D is unclear. V was cut by 1 base and J by 6 bases, with 14 bases left in between. This CDR3 is built from 15 residues. Per the germline V gene, CDR1 is WNHNN and CDR2 is SYGVQD (reference sequence). In nucleotides, the CDR3 is TGCGCCAGCAGTGAGTTCGTTAAGCCTTCGGATACGCAGTATTTT. Translation gives CASSEFVKPSDTQYF.

This chain links TRBV12-3 or TRBV12-4 with TRBJ1-6; D is possibly TRBD1 (6 bases). The CDR3 runs 14 residues. The ends were cut back, 6 bases at V and 5 bases at J, with 11 bases in the middle. CDR3 sequence: CASSVGQNNSPLHF. CDR3 DNA sequence: TGTGCCAGCAGCGTCGGACAGAATAATTCACCCCTCCACTTT.

This clonotype was recorded a few times. The chain employs TRBV5-1 and TRBJ2-7; 9 positions match TRBD1. The CDR3 extends over 15 amino acids. J lost 5 bases, V lost 1 base, and 7 bases had no gene match. The germline gives CDR1 SGHRS, CDR2 YFSETQ. This CDR3 is CASSLTPGQGHEQYF. The CDR3 nucleotides read TGCGCCAGCAGCTTGACGCCGGGACAGGGCCACGAGCAGTACTTC.

The CDR3 region is CSAQRQATAYEQYF. The CDR3 DNA is TGCAGTGCTCAAAGACAGGCTACGGCCTACGAGCAGTACTTC. V is TRBV20-1 and J is TRBJ2-7, with D perhaps TRBD1 (6 bases). V lost 5 bases and J 2 bases, leaving 16 bases between the germline ends. Germline lookup yields CDR1 DFQATT and CDR2 SNEGSKA (reference sequence). The CDR3 totals 14 residues.

This clonotype appeared a few times. This chain links TRBV6-1 with TRBJ1-1; a possible D gene is TRBD1 (6 bases). V was pared by 8 bases and J by 11 bases, with 15 bases between. This CDR3 contains 11 residues. Germline CDR1 and CDR2: MNHNS and SASEGT. CDR3 in DNA: TGTGCCAGCCTTTCATTCCAGGGGGCTTTCTTT. This codes for CASLSFQGAFF.

This clonotype was detected only a few times. The chain uses TRBV5-1 and TRBJ1-5, with D tentatively TRBD1 (5 bases). The CDR3 totals 13 residues. Per the germline V gene, CDR1 is SGHRS and CDR2 is YFSETQ. V gave up 2 bases and J gave up 7 bases, with 10 bases separating them. This CDR3 reads CASSFQGEQPQHF. The CDR3 coding sequence is TGCGCCAGCAGCTTCCAGGGAGAACAGCCCCAGCATTTT.

The V call is TRBV20-1, the J call TRBJ2-1; D is undetermined. The CDR3 is made up of 16 amino acids. V dropped 3 bases and J dropped 0 bases, with 15 bases sitting between them. In germline, CDR1 is DFQATT, CDR2 SNEGSKA (reference sequence). CDR3 sequence reads: CSARRRALSSYNEQFF. The CDR3 DNA is TGCAGTGCTAGGCGACGGGCCCTTAGCTCCTACAATGAGCAGTTCTTC.

The chain combines TRBV5-1 with TRBJ1-1; D might be TRBD1 (5 bases). V was cut by 5 bases and J by 0 bases, with 11 bases left in between. The CDR3 consists of 14 residues. Germline V gene sequence: CDR1 SGHRS, CDR2 YFSETQ. CDR3 sequence: CASRTGTMNTEAFF. The DNA of the CDR3 is TGCGCCAGCAGAACCGGGACGATGAACACTGAAGCTTTCTTT.

V and J are TRBV6-2 or TRBV6-3 and TRBJ2-7; D gene unclear. The CDR3 sequence is 15 residues long. Per germline, CDR1 MNHEY and CDR2 SVGEGT. The ends were cut back, 6 bases at V and 2 bases at J, with 17 bases in the middle. The CDR3 reads CASSLHADGTYEQYF. CDR3 nucleotide sequence: TGTGCCAGCAGCCTCCACGCGGACGGTACCTACGAGCAGTACTTC.

The chain links TRBV7-9 to TRBJ2-7, with 10 positions matching TRBD1. The junction had 8 bases not matched to a gene; V was cut back by 1 base and J by 2 bases. The CDR3 has 17 amino acids. CDR1 and CDR2 from the germline V gene are SEHNR and FQNEAQ (reference sequence). The CDR3 region is CASSLGGGTGVPYEQYV. In DNA form, the CDR3 reads TGTGCCAGCAGCTTAGGAGGGGGGACAGGGGTCCCCTACGAGCAGTACGTC.

The J gene is TRBJ2-1, the V gene TRBV5-1, with a weak D call TRBD2 (6 bases). There are 14 residues in the CDR3. From germline, CDR1 is SGHRS and CDR2 YFSETQ. The V and J ends lost 2 bases and 6 bases respectively, with 12 bases between them. CDR3 sequence (DNA): TGCGCCAGCAGCTTACCGGGACTCCTCAATGAGCAGTTCTTC. This encodes CASSLPGLLNEQFF.

Only a few counts were recorded for this clonotype. J is TRBJ2-5 and V is TRBV5-1; TRBD2 might be the D (5 bases). There are 15 residues in the CDR3. Trimming removed 4 bases from V and 2 bases from J, with 15 bases in between. Germline CDR1 is SGHRS and CDR2 is YFSETQ. The CDR3 region has the DNA TGCGCCAGCAGCCCCGAGCGGAATACTCAAGAGACCCAGTACTTC. It specifies CASSPERNTQETQYF.

This clonotype appeared a few times. The DNA for the CDR3 is TGTGCCACCAGTGACGGGACAGCTGACCTTTGGGGGGAGCTGTTTTTT. Translation: CATSDGTADLWGELFF. This chain links TRBV24-1 with TRBJ2-2; 7 positions agree with TRBD1. The CDR3 is 16 residues long. The V segment lost 4 bases and the J segment 8 bases; nucleotides outside the gene matches: 12. The germline gives CDR1 KGHDR, CDR2 SFDVKD.

This clonotype occurred a few times. V usage is TRBV7-4 and J usage is TRBJ2-7, with unresolved D. The CDR3 is 16 residues long. The V gene lost 1 base and the J gene lost 3 bases, with 16 bases spanning the gap. Germline values: CDR1 SGHVT, CDR2 SQSDAQ. CDR3 protein: CASSLEVPRRRYEQYV. The CDR3 bases are TGTGCCAGCAGCTTAGAGGTCCCTCGCAGGCGCTACGAGCAGTACGTC.

At least ten counts were recorded for this clonotype. This sequence joins TRBV29-1 and TRBJ2-7, with D perhaps TRBD1 (6 bases). This CDR3 is built from 11 residues. Trimming removed 4 bases at V and 2 bases at J, with 6 bases between. CDR1 and CDR2 from the germline V gene are SQVTM and ANQGSEA. CDR3 sequence: CSVGTAYEQYV. As DNA, the CDR3 is TGCAGCGTTGGGACAGCCTACGAGCAGTACGTC.

V gene TRBV20-1 combines with J gene TRBJ1-5; D is perhaps TRBD1 (5 bases). The CDR3 has 13 residues. Germline values: CDR1 DFQATT, CDR2 SNEGSKA (reference sequence). The V and J ends lost 3 bases and 7 bases respectively, with 13 bases between them. The CDR3 reads CSASGGIGQPQHF. The CDR3 region has the DNA TGCAGTGCTAGTGGGGGGATTGGGCAGCCCCAGCATTTT.

This clonotype has more than one count but fewer than ten. The rearrangement links TRBV29-1 to TRBJ2-3; tentative D call: TRBD2 (6 bases). V dropped 4 bases and J dropped 1 base, with 12 bases sitting between them. Germline V gene data show CDR1 as SQVTM and CDR2 as ANQGSEA. CDR3 length equals 14 residues. The CDR3 DNA reads as TGCAGCGTTGGGGCTAGCGTGGGCACAGATACGCAGTATTTT. Residues: CSVGASVGTDTQYF.

This clonotype was counted only a few times. J is TRBJ2-7 and V is TRBV9, with 7 bases lining up with TRBD2. Germline-derived CDR1 and CDR2 are SGDLS and YYNGEE. The length of the CDR3 is 15 residues. Trimming removed 3 bases from V and 5 bases from J; junction bases left unmatched: 11. CDR3 loop: CASSGSDGEGHEQYV. For the CDR3, the DNA is TGTGCCAGCAGCGGGTCGGACGGGGAGGGCCACGAGCAGTACGTC.

In this sample, this clonotype turned up a few times. V usage is TRBV20-1 and J usage is TRBJ2-1; 7 positions agree with TRBD2. The CDR3 is 18 amino acids. CDR1 and CDR2 from the germline V gene are DFQATT and SNEGSKA (reference sequence). V was clipped by 2 bases and J by 0 bases; unmatched bases: 13. The CDR3 spells CSARLTRLALSSYNEQFF. CDR3 bases: TGCAGTGCTAGACTAACCAGACTAGCTCTCAGCTCCTACAATGAGCAGTTCTTC.

The chain has TRBV7-2 and TRBJ2-1; D is unresolved. CDR3 length: 15 residues. V lost 0 bases to trimming and J lost 4 bases, with 10 bases between them. CDR1 is SGHTA, CDR2 FQGNSA, per germline. CDR3 DNA sequence: TGTGCCAGCAGCTTAGCGGGGTCACTTTACAATGAGCAGTTCTTC. The encoded protein is CASSLAGSLYNEQFF. The full variable domain, rest sourced from reference TRBV7-2 and TRBJ2-1, is GAGVSQSPSNKVTEKGKDVELRCDPISGHTALYWYRQSLGQGLEFLIYFQGNSAPDKSGLPSDRFSAERTGGSVSTLTIQRTQQEDSAVYLCASSLAGSLYNEQFFGPGTRLTVL.

This clonotype appeared many times. The CDR3 reads CSVGQGSTDTQYF. CDR3 nucleotide sequence: TGCAGCGTTGGACAGGGGAGCACAGATACGCAGTATTTT. V and J are TRBV29-1 and TRBJ2-3, with 8 bases matching TRBD1. V trimming: 4 bases; J trimming: 0 bases; junction bases outside the gene matches: 0. This CDR3 has 13 amino acids. Germline CDR1 and CDR2: SQVTM and ANQGSEA.

The chain recombines TRBV4-1 with TRBJ2-3, with 8 bases identical to TRBD2. Germline V gives CDR1 MGHRA, CDR2 YSYEKL. V lost 1 base to trimming and J lost 0 bases; unmatched junction nucleotides: 6. CDR3 length: 17 amino acids. The CDR3 is CASSQVWAGGSTDTQYF. Written as DNA, the CDR3 is TGCGCCAGCAGCCAAGTATGGGCGGGAGGTAGCACAGATACGCAGTATTTT.

The chain joins TRBV25-1 to TRBJ1-2; D uncertain. Trimming shortened V by 5 bases and J by 7 bases, and 5 bases separated the two germline ends. Germline loops: CDR1 MGHDK, CDR2 SYGVNS. The CDR3 consists of 10 residues. CDR3 loop: CASSSGGYTF. The CDR3, as DNA: TGTGCCAGCAGTTCTGGTGGCTACACCTTC.

This clonotype was observed once. The gene calls are TRBV18 and TRBJ1-1; no reliable D call. CDR3 length equals 16 residues. V shed 3 bases and J shed 3 bases, with 17 bases lying between them. The V gene's germline CDR1 is KGHSH and CDR2 LQKENI. The DNA of the CDR3 is TGTGCCAGCTCACCTGATGCCTACCTCGGTGACACTGAAGCTTTCTTT. Its protein product is CASSPDAYLGDTEAFF.

This clonotype has more than one count but fewer than ten. The chain joins TRBV18 to TRBJ2-1, with 10 bases lining up with TRBD2. V lost 3 bases, J lost 2 bases, and 7 bases stayed unmatched. Germline V gene sequence: CDR1 KGHSH, CDR2 LQKENI. The CDR3 spans 17 residues. The CDR3 DNA reads TGTGCCAGCTCACCCTATTCTAGCGGGAGTGCCTACAATGAGCAGTTCTTC. Encoded protein: CASSPYSSGSAYNEQFF.

The gene calls are TRBV20-1 and TRBJ1-5; D remains unclear. V was shortened by 3 bases and J by 1 base, with 7 bases between the two germline ends. This CDR3 is built from 13 residues. Looked up from germline, CDR1 is DFQATT and CDR2 is SNEGSKA (reference sequence). CDR3 residues: CSARGRSNQPQHF. The CDR3 DNA is TGCAGTGCTAGGGGAAGAAGCAATCAGCCCCAGCATTTT.

The rearrangement links TRBV13 to TRBJ1-1; no reliable D call. CDR1 and CDR2 (germline): PRHDT, FYEKMQ (reference sequence). The CDR3 loop spans 15 amino acids. V dropped 2 bases and J dropped 4 bases, with 14 bases sitting between them. The CDR3 region is CASSLSPGFSTEAFF. The CDR3 nucleotides are TGTGCCAGCAGCTTAAGTCCGGGGTTTAGCACTGAAGCTTTCTTT.

The V gene is TRBV25-1, the J gene TRBJ2-1; 7 bases agree with TRBD1. The CDR3 spans 16 residues. CDR1 and CDR2 from the germline V gene are MGHDK and SYGVNS. The V segment lost 2 bases and the J segment 9 bases; nucleotides outside the gene matches: 13. CDR3 in amino acids: CASSESRRQGLAEQFF. CDR3 in DNA: TGTGCCAGCAGTGAAAGTAGGCGACAGGGATTAGCTGAGCAGTTCTTC.